These 16 T cell receptor beta chains share one sample of origin, sequenced in a study of regulatory T cells in long-lasting Graves disease. Time point given: persistent/refractory GD, antithyroid drugs over 5 years with positive TRAb. Scientists built the TCR library using RNA that was extracted from PBMCs. Arm-PCR of CDR3 regions and iRepertoire HTBI primers were the basis on which TCR beta libraries were built. TCRdb independently ran MiXCR on the multiplex PCR reads; one entry per CDR3 protein. The sample lists about 450,000 distinct CDR3 sequences, around 22% occurring once. Sequenced material: peripheral blood mononuclear cells (PBMCs), taken when the disease was refractory, from a patient treated with antithyroid drugs. The receptors here all came from a female donor with Graves disease.

In this sample, this clonotype turned up a few times. This chain joins TRBV28 and TRBJ1-3; no clear D gene. Per the germline V gene, CDR1 is MDHEN and CDR2 is SYDVKM. This CDR3 region has 13 residues. V was cut by 10 bases and J by 4 bases, with 14 bases left in between. CDR3 sequence: CAIKDVSGNTIYF. DNA of the CDR3: TGTGCCATTAAAGATGTATCCGGAAACACCATATATTTT.

This clonotype was recorded only once. The chain recombines TRBV5-1 with TRBJ1-5; maybe TRBD1 (6 bases). Trimming took off 4 bases at V and 7 bases at J, with 24 bases between the two ends. This CDR3 has 17 amino acids. Germline CDR1 reads SGHRS; CDR2 reads YFSETQ. The CDR3 reads CASSRPGQWETPQPQHF. In nucleotides, the CDR3 is TGCGCCAGCAGCCGGCCCGGACAGTGGGAGACCCCACAGCCCCAGCATTTT. Full variable domain (outside the CDR3, taken from reference TRBV5-1 and TRBJ1-5): KAGVTQTPRYLIKTRGQQVTLSCSPISGHRSVSWYQQTPGQGLQFLFEYFSETQRNKGNFPGRFSGRQFSNSRSEMNVSTLELGDSALYLCASSRPGQWETPQPQHFGDGTRLSIL.

The chain employs TRBV3-1 and TRBJ2-2; 12 bases align to TRBD2. Germline V gene data show CDR1 as LGHDT and CDR2 as YNNKEL (reference sequence). The CDR3 is 18 amino acids. The V segment lost 0 bases and the J segment 7 bases; nucleotides outside the gene matches: 9. The CDR3 loop reads CASSQEGFLAGGNGELFF. CDR3 DNA sequence: TGTGCCAGCAGCCAAGAAGGATTCCTAGCGGGAGGGAACGGGGAGCTGTTTTTT.

This clonotype has a handful of counts. CDR3: CASSPDRGVQPQHF. Written as DNA, the CDR3 is TGCGCCAGCAGCCCCGACAGGGGTGTCCAGCCCCAGCATTTT. The J gene is TRBJ1-5, the V gene TRBV10-2, with 8 bases lining up with TRBD1. After removal of 6 bases from V and 7 bases from J, the junction contained 8 bases not matched to a gene. CDR1 and CDR2 (germline): WSHSY, SAAADI. The CDR3 totals 14 residues.

There are many counts of this clonotype. The chain recombines TRBV11-2 with TRBJ1-1; a possible D gene is TRBD1 (5 bases). The ends were cut back, 3 bases at V and 1 base at J, with 9 bases in the middle. The CDR3 extends over 14 amino acids. CDR1 and CDR2 from the germline V gene are SGHAT and FQNNGV. The CDR3 loop reads CASSFGTGNTEAFF. The CDR3 DNA follows: TGTGCCAGCAGCTTTGGGACGGGGAACACTGAAGCTTTCTTT.

DNA of the CDR3: TGTGCCAGCAGCCTACAGGATGCAGGCTCTGGAAACACCATATATTTT. Translated: CASSLQDAGSGNTIYF. The rearrangement joins TRBV6-2 or TRBV6-3 to TRBJ1-3, with D possibly TRBD1 on 5 matching bases. This CDR3 has 16 residues. Germline CDR1 MNHEY, CDR2 SVGEGT. V lost 6 bases, J lost 0 bases, and 15 bases lay in between.

Comments on this clonotype: Sequence at one end of the junction differs from germline and may be a read error. The rearrangement links TRBV30 to TRBJ2-5; 7 bases are a match to TRBD2. The CDR3 has 13 residues. From germline, CDR1 is GTSNPN and CDR2 SVGIG (reference sequence). CDR3 sequence: CAWRRGAGEAQYF. The CDR3 nucleotides are TGTGCCTGGAGGAGGGGCGCGGGAGAGGCCCAGTACTTC.

The chain couples TRBV5-1 to TRBJ1-5; TRBD1 agrees at 8 bases. Germline CDR1 is SGHRS and CDR2 is YFSETQ. This CDR3 is 14 amino acids long. V lost 4 bases, J lost 5 bases, and 5 bases stayed unmatched. CDR3 in amino acids: CASSAGQGDQPQHF. The CDR3, as DNA: TGCGCCAGCAGCGCCGGACAGGGCGATCAGCCCCAGCATTTT.

V usage is TRBV7-8 and J usage is TRBJ2-2, with 8 bases lining up with TRBD1. V lost 3 bases and J lost 6; bases outside the gene matches: 9. There are 16 residues in the CDR3. The germline gives CDR1 SGHVS, CDR2 FQNEAQ. CDR3 nucleotide sequence: TGTGCCAGCAGCTTGACCCGCGGACAGGGCTCCGGGGAGCTGTTTTTT. This encodes CASSLTRGQGSGELFF.

This clonotype was picked up many times. J is TRBJ1-1 and V is TRBV7-2; 8 bases are shared with TRBD1. With 6 bases clipped from V and 4 bases from J, the junction kept 4 bases outside the gene matches. This CDR3 has 13 amino acids. CDR1 and CDR2 from the germline V gene are SGHTA and FQGNSA. DNA for the CDR3: TGTGCCAGCAGTGATGACAGGGGCACTGAAGCTTTCTTT. The encoded protein is CASSDDRGTEAFF.

The chain links TRBV29-1 to TRBJ2-7; D might be TRBD2 (6 bases). Germline values: CDR1 SQVTM, CDR2 ANQGSEA. The V and J ends lost 7 bases and 6 bases respectively, with 19 bases between them. CDR3 size: 13 residues. In DNA, the CDR3 is TGCAGCGCGGCAGCGGCGATGGGGGGCGAGCAGTACTTC. Its protein is CSAAAAMGGEQYF.

This clonotype has ten or more counts. The chain recombines TRBV15 with TRBJ1-5; D ambiguous. There are 12 residues in the CDR3. Trimming pared 6 bases from V and 4 bases from J, leaving 7 bases between. Looked up from germline, CDR1 is LNHNV and CDR2 is YYDKDF (reference sequence). The CDR3 region is CATRGRNQPQHF. Written as DNA, the CDR3 is TGTGCCACCAGGGGCCGGAATCAGCCCCAGCATTTT.

On this clonotype itself: A single base separates this from a much larger clone, so it may be a read error. The CDR3 carries no conserved terminal phenylalanine or tryptophan, so it likely arises from a read error. The gene calls are TRBV20-1 and TRBJ2-7; 7 bases line up with TRBD1. Germline CDR1 is DFQATT and CDR2 is SNEGSKA (reference sequence). The CDR3 runs to 13 residues. The V and J ends lost 6 bases and 0 bases, in that order; junction bases with no gene match: 5. CDR3 in DNA: TGCAGTGCCTCCGGGACAGACTCCTACGAGCAGTACTCC. Its protein product is CSASGTDSYEQYS.

V is TRBV28 and J is TRBJ1-1, with unresolved D. Germline V gene lookup returns CDR1 MDHEN and CDR2 SYDVKM. V lost 0 bases and J lost 0, with 8 bases in between. This CDR3 region has 15 residues. The CDR3 DNA reads TGTGCCAGCAGTTTATGGGGAGCGGTGAACACTGAAGCTTTCTTT. Protein sequence: CASSLWGAVNTEAFF.

V is TRBV5-1 and J is TRBJ1-1; the D gene is possibly TRBD1 (5 bases). CDR3 length equals 14 residues. Trimming removed 4 bases from V and 1 base from J, with 11 bases in between. The V gene's germline CDR1 is SGHRS and CDR2 YFSETQ. CDR3 protein: CASSEGTWNTEAFF. CDR3 nucleotides: TGCGCCAGCAGCGAGGGGACTTGGAACACTGAAGCTTTCTTT.

There are many counts of this clonotype. The CDR3 DNA reads as TGCGCCAGCAGCGACACCAATTGGGCAGGGGATCTCACTGGGGCCAACGTCCTGACTTTC. It specifies CASSDTNWAGDLTGANVLTF. The chain uses TRBV5-1 and TRBJ2-6, with D possibly being TRBD1 (6 bases). Germline CDR1 reads SGHRS; CDR2 reads YFSETQ. V lost 4 bases and J 2 bases, leaving 25 bases between the germline ends. CDR3 size: 20 residues.